This T cell receptor (beta chain) was profiled in a study of T-cell reconstitution after alpha-beta-depleted transplantation in children. This clonotype was detected ten times or more. The CDR3 is 15 residues long. V shed 7 bases and J shed 1 base, with 20 bases lying between them. Looked up from germline, CDR1 is SQVTM and CDR2 is ANQGSEA. Preparation of the TCRbeta library involved a method that used unique molecular identifiers. TCRdb re-derived calls from the PCR reads in MiXCR, one entry per CDR3 protein. Seen here are roughly 180,000 distinct CDR3 sequences, more than 12% observed once, and the top ten hold 13%.

The starting material was PBMCs from the stem cell graft donor, obtained from the stem cell graft. This sequence originates from a human donor who donated a stem cell graft to a child with acute lymphoblastic leukemia. This rearrangement joins TRBV29-1 to TRBJ2-7; a possible D gene is TRBD1 (5 bases). The CDR3 coding sequence is TGCAGCGGGGCAGTCGGGCAGGGATGGTCCTACGAGCAGTACTTC. Its protein is CSGAVGQGWSYEQYF.